The entry below gives a single T cell receptor beta chain sequence along with its context. Authors of the study amplified TCR beta CDR3 regions from RNA transcripts. A set of HTBI primers served as the primers for a first-round RT-PCR of the TCR CDR3. TCRdb reanalysed the multiplex PCR reads using MiXCR and keeps one entry per CDR3 protein. The repertoire consists of 400,000 to 550,000 distinct CDR3 sequences, with approximately 15% occurring once and the leading ten covering 15% to 20%. Germline loops: CDR1 KGHSH, CDR2 LQKENI. V was cut by 6 bases and J by 8 bases, with 13 bases left in between. CDR3 size: 13 residues. Patients aged 18 to 65 had newly diagnosed hyperthyroidism that had lasted under 2 months. An approximately 10 ml volume of fresh peripheral blood provided the PBMCs. The data were obtained in a study of T cells in Graves' hyperthyroidism and ophthalmopathy. Study-level background: Prior to any treatment, at the point of initial diagnosis, peripheral blood was collected.

The sequenced material came from blood. The genes are TRBV18 and TRBJ1-4, with D unclear. The receptor was isolated from a woman aged 18-29 years with Graves' hyperthyroidism. The CDR3, as DNA: TGTGCCAGCTCCCCTTCGCACGGCGAAAAACTGTTTTTT. Translated, it gives CASSPSHGEKLFF.